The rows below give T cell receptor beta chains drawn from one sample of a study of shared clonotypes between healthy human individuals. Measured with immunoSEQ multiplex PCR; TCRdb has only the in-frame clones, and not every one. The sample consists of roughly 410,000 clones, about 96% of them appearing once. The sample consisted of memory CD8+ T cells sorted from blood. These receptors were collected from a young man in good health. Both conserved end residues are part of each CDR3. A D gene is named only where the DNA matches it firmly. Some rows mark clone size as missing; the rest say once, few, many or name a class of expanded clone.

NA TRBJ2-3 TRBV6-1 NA CASSGDIPSSSTDTQYF TGTGCCAGCAGTGGGGACATCCCCTCGTCAAGCACAGATACGCAGTATTTT
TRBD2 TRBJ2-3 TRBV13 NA CASSPPPSGRWDTQYF TGTGCCAGCAGCCCGCCCCCTAGCGGGAGGTGGGATACGCAGTATTTT
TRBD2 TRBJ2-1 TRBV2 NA CASSEAWGAGYEQFF TGTGCCAGCAGTGAAGCGTGGGGAGCGGGATATGAGCAGTTCTTC
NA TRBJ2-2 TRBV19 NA CASSIWGNTGELFF TGTGCCAGTAGTATTTGGGGGAACACCGGGGAGCTGTTTTTT
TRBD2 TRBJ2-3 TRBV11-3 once CASSQGLAGEDTQYF TGTGCCAGCAGCCAGGGACTAGCGGGAGAAGATACGCAGTATTTT
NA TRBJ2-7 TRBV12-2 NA CASRLDNSYEQYF TGTGCAAGTCGCTTAGACAACTCCTACGAGCAGTACTTC
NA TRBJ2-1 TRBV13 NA CASSSGRGEQFF TGTGCCAGCAGCTCCGGACGTGGTGAGCAGTTCTTC
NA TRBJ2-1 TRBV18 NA CASSRDNSYNEQFF TGTGCCAGCTCCCGGGACAACTCCTACAATGAGCAGTTCTTC
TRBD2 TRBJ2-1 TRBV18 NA CASSSIFGGDNEQFF TGTGCCAGCTCATCCATCTTCGGGGGGGATAATGAGCAGTTCTTC
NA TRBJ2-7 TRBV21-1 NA CASSKVTWDRGSYEQYF TGTGCCAGCAGCAAAGTGACATGGGACAGGGGCTCCTACGAGCAGTACTTC
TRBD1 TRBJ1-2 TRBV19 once CASSMTGTGRYGYTF TGTGCCAGTAGTATGACCGGGACAGGGAGATATGGCTACACCTTC
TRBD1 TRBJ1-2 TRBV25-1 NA CASSVTGSNYGYTF TGTGCCAGCAGTGTGACAGGGTCGAACTATGGCTACACCTTC
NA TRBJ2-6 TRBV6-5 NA CASRRGSGANVLTF TGTGCCAGCAGGAGGGGCTCTGGGGCCAACGTCCTGACTTTC
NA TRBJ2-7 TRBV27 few CASSFGLEQYF TGTGCCAGCAGTTTTGGGCTCGAGCAGTACTTC
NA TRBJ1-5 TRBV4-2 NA CASSQGTDPNQPQHF TGTGCCAGCAGCCAAGGGACAGACCCAAATCAGCCCCAGCATTTT
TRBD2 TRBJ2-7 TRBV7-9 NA CASSLGTSGPYEQYF TGTGCCAGCAGCTTGGGGACTAGCGGACCCTACGAGCAGTACTTC
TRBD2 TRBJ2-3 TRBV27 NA CASSLGLASTDTQYF TGTGCCAGCAGTTTGGGACTAGCGTCTACAGATACGCAGTATTTT
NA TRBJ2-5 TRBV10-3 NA CAISEGGWGETQYF TGTGCCATCAGTGAAGGGGGGTGGGGAGAGACCCAGTACTTC
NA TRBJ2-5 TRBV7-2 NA CAYSLELLVGETQYF TGTGCCTACAGCTTAGAGTTGTTAGTTGGAGAGACCCAGTACTTC
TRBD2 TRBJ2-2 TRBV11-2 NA CASGTSGANTGELFF TGTGCCAGCGGTACTAGCGGGGCCAACACCGGGGAGCTGTTTTTT
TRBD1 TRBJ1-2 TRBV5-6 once CASSSFTGDVLYGYTF TGTGCCAGCAGCTCCTTCACAGGGGACGTCCTCTATGGCTACACCTTC
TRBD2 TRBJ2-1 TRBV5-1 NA CASSDRRLADPYNEQFF TGCGCCAGCAGCGACCGACGACTAGCGGACCCCTACAATGAGCAGTTCTTC
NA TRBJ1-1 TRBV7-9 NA CASSPRDTNTEAFF TGTGCCAGCAGCCCCCGGGACACGAACACTGAAGCTTTCTTT
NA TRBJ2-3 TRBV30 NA CAWSQDRDTQYF TGTGCCTGGAGTCAAGACAGGGATACGCAGTATTTT
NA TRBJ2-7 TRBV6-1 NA CASSERGAYEQYF TGTGCCAGCAGTGAAAGGGGTGCCTACGAGCAGTACTTC
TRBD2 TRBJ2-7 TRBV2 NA CASSVGLAGEQYF TGTGCCAGCAGTGTTGGCCTAGCGGGTGAGCAGTACTTC
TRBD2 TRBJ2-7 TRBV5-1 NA CASSLASSGRNEQYF TGCGCCAGCAGCTTGGCCTCTAGCGGGAGGAACGAGCAGTACTTC
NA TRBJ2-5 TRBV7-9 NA CASSLAPPEPTRETQYF TGTGCCAGCAGCTTAGCCCCTCCGGAACCCACGAGAGAGACCCAGTACTTC
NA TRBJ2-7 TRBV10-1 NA CASSESGGEQYF TGCGCCAGCAGTGAGTCAGGGGGCGAGCAGTACTTC
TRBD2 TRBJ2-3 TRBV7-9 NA CASSRGASGTPSTDTQYF TGTGCCAGCAGCCGTGGGGCTAGCGGGACCCCTAGCACAGATACGCAGTATTTT
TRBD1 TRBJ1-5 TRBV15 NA CATSREGGLNQPQHF TGTGCCACCAGCAGAGAAGGGGGCCTCAATCAGCCCCAGCATTTT
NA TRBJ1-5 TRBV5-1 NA CASSLDPFNQPQHF TGCGCCAGCAGCTTGGACCCGTTCAATCAGCCCCAGCATTTT
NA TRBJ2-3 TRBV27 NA CASSLTGGDTQYF TGTGCCAGCAGTTTAACCGGGGGAGATACGCAGTATTTT
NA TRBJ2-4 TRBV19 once CASSERAAIAKNIQYF TGTGCCAGTAGTGAACGGGCCGCAATAGCCAAAAACATTCAGTACTTC
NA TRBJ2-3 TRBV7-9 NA CASSLLGAHTDTQYF TGTGCCAGCAGCTTATTAGGAGCACACACAGATACGCAGTATTTT
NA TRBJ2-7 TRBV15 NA CATSRGQGVYEQYF TGTGCCACCAGCAGAGGGCAGGGTGTCTACGAGCAGTACTTC
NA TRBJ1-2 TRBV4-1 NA CASSQESDPIYGYTF TGCGCCAGCAGCCAAGAATCGGACCCGATCTATGGCTACACCTTC
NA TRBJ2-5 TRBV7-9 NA CASSLIGEETQYF TGTGCCAGCAGCTTGATCGGAGAAGAGACCCAGTACTTC
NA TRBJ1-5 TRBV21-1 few CASSKALGVAGLDQPQHF TGTGCCAGCAGCAAAGCGCTAGGGGTGGCAGGGCTAGATCAGCCCCAGCATTTT
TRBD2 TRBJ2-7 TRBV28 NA CASSLMSGSYEQYF TGTGCCAGCAGTTTAATGAGCGGGAGCTACGAGCAGTACTTC
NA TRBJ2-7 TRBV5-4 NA CASSSPGAEQYF TGTGCCAGCAGCTCGCCGGGAGCCGAGCAGTACTTC
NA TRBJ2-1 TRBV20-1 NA CSARYGGEQFF TGCAGTGCTAGGTATGGGGGTGAGCAGTTCTTC
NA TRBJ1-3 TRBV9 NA CASSVDGGNTIYF TGTGCCAGCAGCGTAGACGGTGGAAACACCATATATTTT
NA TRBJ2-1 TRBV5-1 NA CASSSTYNEQFF TGCGCCAGCAGCTCGACTTACAATGAGCAGTTCTTC
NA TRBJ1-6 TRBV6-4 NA CASSDSSNSPLHF TGTGCCAGCAGTGACTCCTCCAATTCACCCCTCCACTTT
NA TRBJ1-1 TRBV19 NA CASSRPRMNTEAFF TGTGCCAGTAGTAGGCCCAGAATGAACACTGAAGCTTTCTTT
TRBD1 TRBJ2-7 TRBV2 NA CASSVPPTGFPYEQYF TGTGCCAGCAGCGTACCCCCGACAGGGTTCCCCTACGAGCAGTACTTC
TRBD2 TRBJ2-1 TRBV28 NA CASSLFGTRAPRAQFF TGTGCCAGCAGTTTATTTGGGACTAGGGCCCCGCGGGCGCAGTTCTTC
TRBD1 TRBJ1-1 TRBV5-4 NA CASSKRQGMNTEAFF TGTGCCAGCAGCAAGCGACAGGGAATGAACACTGAAGCTTTCTTT
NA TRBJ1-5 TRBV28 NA CASSLNQPQHF TGTGCCAGCAGTCTAAATCAGCCCCAGCATTTT
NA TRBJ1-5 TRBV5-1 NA CASSLATGERISNQPQHF TGCGCCAGCAGCCTCGCCACGGGAGAACGTATTAGCAATCAGCCCCAGCATTTT
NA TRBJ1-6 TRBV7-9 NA CASSLQSSYNSPLHF TGTGCCAGCAGCTTACAGAGCTCCTATAATTCACCCCTCCACTTT
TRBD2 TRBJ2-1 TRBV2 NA CASSVSSGSSYNEQFF TGTGCCAGCAGTGTATCTAGCGGGTCCTCCTACAATGAGCAGTTCTTC